This T cell receptor beta chain comes out of a study of radiation and T cells in renal cell carcinoma. Study-wide results and caveats: Dominant CDR3 motifs were more common in irradiated tumors than controls.

Remarks on this clone: Antigen unknown.

Method: immunoSEQ multiplex PCR; TCRdb's copy keeps in-frame clones and lacks some. The top ten clones hold around 10% of a sample with about 10,000 clones, roughly 58% of them seen once. Regarding treatment: treatment-naive control, cytoreductive nephrectomy. Clear cell pathology was present in this patient's renal cell carcinoma. The germline gives CDR1 LGHNA, CDR2 YSLEER. J was trimmed by 4 bases and V by 3 bases; bases with no gene match: 9. The CDR3 runs 16 residues. The TCR sequence derives from a man between 40 and 49 years old with renal cell carcinoma. The sequencing used tumor tissue, collected from a patient whose treatment was nephrectomy without radiotherapy. The V gene is TRBV4-3, the J gene TRBJ2-7, with TRBD2 identical over 10 bases. Written as DNA, the CDR3 is TGCGCCAGCAGCCATCTCCCCATGACTAGCGGGTACGAGCAGTACTTC. Its protein is CASSHLPMTSGYEQYF.